Listed here are 5 T cell receptor beta chains from one sample, sequenced in a study of blood T cell repertoires in COVID-19 (TCRdb year 2020). Receptors were amplified or captured by the immunoSEQ multiplex PCR assay. TCRdb took over this immuneACCESS table, retaining in-frame rearrangements with V and J assigned. Such tables are incomplete; in checked studies, under half of the missing clones stem from an unresolved V gene, and the remainder is unexplained. This sample is represented by fewer than 250,000 clones; approximately 90% of them were singletons. Around 23% of the sample is held by the ten biggest clonotypes. The sample was PBMCs or T cells enriched from blood (not recorded which). The source of these receptors is a woman in her 40s in a cohort exposed to, infected with or recovered from COVID-19 (not recorded which).

The chain couples TRBV28 to TRBJ2-5; 12 bases line up with TRBD2. V was clipped by 3 bases and J by 4 bases; unmatched bases: 6. The germline V gene encodes CDR1 MDHEN and CDR2 SYDVKM. CDR3 length: 16 residues. This chain's CDR3 is CASSFGASGGVETQYF. The CDR3 coding sequence is TGTGCCAGCAGTTTTGGGGCTAGCGGGGGGGTAGAGACCCAGTACTTC. The full variable domain, with the rest looked up from reference TRBV28 and TRBJ2-5, is DVKVTQSSRYLVKRTGEKVFLECVQDMDHENMFWYRQDPGLGLRLIYFSYDVKMKEKGDIPEGYSVSREKKERFSLILESASTNQTSMYLCASSFGASGGVETQYFGPGTRLLVL.

V usage is TRBV15 and J usage is TRBJ2-1; 9 positions agree with TRBD2. With V trimmed by 1 base and J by 7 bases, 8 bases remained unmatched. Germline V lookup: CDR1 LNHNV, CDR2 YYDKDF (reference sequence). CDR3 length equals 16 residues. DNA of the CDR3: TGTGCCACCAGCAGAGTGGAGCGGGAGGAGGGAAATGAGCAGTTCTTC. It codes for CATSRVEREEGNEQFF.

This clone was seen once. The chain has TRBV27 and TRBJ1-1, with 9 bases fitting TRBD1. CDR3 length equals 15 residues. CDR1 MNHEY and CDR2 SMNVEV come from the germline V gene (reference sequence). Unmatched junction bases numbered 10, after V lost 5 bases and J lost 6 bases. The CDR3 protein is CASSRPGTGLAEAFF. DNA for the CDR3: TGTGCCAGCAGTCGTCCCGGGACAGGGCTGGCTGAAGCTTTCTTT.

The chain carries TRBV15 and TRBJ1-4; D possibly corresponds to TRBD1 (6 bases). This CDR3 comprises 15 residues. Deletions cut 5 bases from V and 0 bases from J, with 10 bases between. Germline V CDR1 and CDR2: LNHNV, YYDKDF (reference sequence). The CDR3 DNA follows: TGTGCCACCAGCTCCCGGACAGCAACTAATGAAAAACTGTTTTTT. This encodes CATSSRTATNEKLFF.

J is TRBJ2-7 and V is TRBV9, with 7 bases aligning to TRBD2. Per germline, CDR1 SGDLS and CDR2 YYNGEE. Unmatched junction bases numbered 3, after V lost 3 bases and J lost 3 bases. The length of the CDR3 is 13 residues. CDR3 nucleotides: TGTGCCAGCAGCGATTCTAGCGGCTACGAGCAGTACTTC. This codes for CASSDSSGYEQYF.